A single T cell receptor (beta chain) is shown here with its context. Its antigen is currently unknown. The data derive from a study of Graves' ophthalmopathy and Graves' hyperthyroidism. Findings of the study overall: Thyroid clonotypes that were expanded above 0.001 frequency mostly also appeared in blood. A model of 13 signatures distinguished ophthalmopathy from stable hyperthyroidism at roughly 87% sensitivity and approximately 77% specificity.

The sequenced template was RNA, covering the TCR beta CDR3 region. The authors performed first-round RT-PCR with HTBI primers and then a second-round multiplex PCR. In TCRdb, the multiplex PCR reads were re-called with MiXCR into one record per CDR3 protein. The sample lists more than 1,000,000 distinct CDR3 sequences, around a third occurring once. The CDR3 has 12 amino acids. Trimming shortened V by 8 bases and J by 1 base, and 5 bases separated the two germline ends. Germline CDR1 is KGHSH and CDR2 is LQKENI. Hyperthyroidism in these 18- to 65-year-old patients was newly diagnosed, lasting under 2 months.

The sequence was collected from an adult man with Graves' hyperthyroidism. Sequences were obtained from peripheral blood or thyroid tissue (not recorded which). The chain is built from TRBV18 and TRBJ2-2; no firm D call. CDR3 in amino acids: CASPLNTGELFF. DNA of the CDR3: TGTGCCAGCCCGCTGAACACCGGGGAGCTGTTTTTT.